Listed here are 11 T cell receptor beta chains from one sample, sequenced in a study of blood T cell repertoires in COVID-19. Here immunoSEQ multiplex PCR was the method, and the copy in TCRdb shows in-frame clones only, minus some. The sample carries just over 300,000 clones, around nine tenths recorded once. Sample: PBMCs or T cells enriched from blood (not recorded which). The receptors stem from a woman in her thirties or forties who had recovered from COVID-19.

V gene TRBV15 combines with J gene TRBJ1-1; 10 nucleotides align to TRBD1. After removal of 1 base from V and 3 bases from J, the junction contained 8 bases not matched to a gene. The CDR3 runs 17 residues. In germline, CDR1 is LNHNV, CDR2 YYDKDF (reference sequence). The DNA of the CDR3 is TGTGCCACCAGCAGAGGGCCCACCGGGACAGGGGACACTGAAGCTTTCTTT. Encoded protein: CATSRGPTGTGDTEAFF.

The chain uses TRBV7-8 and TRBJ1-2; D not certain. The CDR3 length is 14 residues. CDR1 and CDR2 from the germline V gene are SGHVS and FQNEAQ. The ends were cut back, 5 bases at V and 6 bases at J, with 16 bases in the middle. Here the CDR3 DNA reads TGTGCCAGCAGCAATGGGGAGGGCCTTGATGGCTACACCTTC. Translating it yields CASSNGEGLDGYTF.

A note on this clone: The sample holds other DNA sequences that translate to the same CDR3. The chain links TRBV11-2 to TRBJ1-5; TRBD1 is a possible D gene (6 bases). The CDR3 has 14 amino acids. The V end was cut by 0 bases, the J end by 4 bases, with 7 bases between. The V gene's germline CDR1 is SGHAT and CDR2 FQNNGV. For the CDR3, the DNA is TGTGCCAGCAGCTTAGACAGGGGTAATCAGCCCCAGCATTTT. As protein: CASSLDRGNQPQHF.

The CDR3 spells CSVQGARGGKLFF. In DNA form, the CDR3 reads TGCAGCGTCCAGGGGGCGCGAGGCGGGAAACTGTTTTTT. The chain is built from TRBV29-1 and TRBJ1-4; TRBD1 matches at 8 bases. This CDR3 comprises 13 residues. V lost 6 bases to trimming and J lost 11 bases; unmatched junction nucleotides: 11. Germline V gene lookup returns CDR1 SQVTM and CDR2 ANQGSEA.

This sequence joins TRBV24-1 and TRBJ2-1; TRBD2 matches at 9 bases. J was trimmed by 6 bases and V by 3 bases; bases with no gene match: 8. CDR3 length: 16 amino acids. Germline V lookup: CDR1 KGHDR, CDR2 SFDVKD. The CDR3 region is CATSDPLAGSTNEQFF. DNA of the CDR3: TGTGCCACCAGTGATCCGCTAGCGGGATCTACCAATGAGCAGTTCTTC.

The chain carries TRBV7-9 and TRBJ2-2, with D possibly matching TRBD2 (6 bases). The germline CDR1 and CDR2 sequences are SEHNR and FQNEAQ (reference sequence). The CDR3 spans 15 residues. V was clipped by 3 bases and J by 7 bases, with 15 bases between them. The CDR3 sequence: CASSFGSGRGGELFF. The CDR3 region has the DNA TGTGCCAGCAGCTTCGGTTCCGGGAGAGGCGGGGAGCTGTTTTTT.

The count of this clone is one. The chain joins TRBV4-1 to TRBJ1-3; tentative D call: TRBD1 (5 bases). The CDR3 runs 16 residues. Trimming pared 2 bases from V and 0 bases from J, leaving 11 bases between. Germline CDR1 MGHRA, CDR2 YSYEKL. In DNA form, the CDR3 reads TGCGCCAGCAGCCAACCGACAGCCCGCTCTGGAAACACCATATATTTT. It specifies CASSQPTARSGNTIYF.

This clone was detected once. This CDR3 is CSAYRAGGYTF. The CDR3 region has the DNA TGCAGTGCGTACAGGGCGGGCGGCTACACCTTC. This chain connects TRBV20-1 to TRBJ1-2; TRBD1 might be the D (6 bases). The germline V and J ends were trimmed by 6 bases and 8 bases, with 13 bases remaining between them. This CDR3 is 11 amino acids long. Germline CDR1 DFQATT, CDR2 SNEGSKA (reference sequence).

The gene calls are TRBV19 and TRBJ1-3; 8 bases align to TRBD1. The germline V gene has CDR1 LNHDA and CDR2 SQIVND (reference sequence). The V segment lost 3 bases and the J segment 4 bases; nucleotides outside the gene matches: 5. The CDR3 runs 15 residues. CDR3 loop: CASSMDRERGNTIYF. DNA for the CDR3: TGTGCCAGTAGTATGGACAGGGAGCGAGGAAACACCATATATTTT. Variable domain in full (rest from reference TRBV19 and TRBJ1-3): DGGITQSPKYLFRKEGQNVTLSCEQNLNHDAMYWYRQDPGQGLRLIYYSQIVNDFQKGDIAEGYSVSREKKESFPLTVTSAQKNPTAFYLCASSMDRERGNTIYFGEGSWLTVV.

The chain is built from TRBV6-5 and TRBJ1-3; D call uncertain. Germline values: CDR1 MNHEY, CDR2 SVGAGI. Trimming removed 5 bases from V and 5 bases from J, with 16 bases in between. The CDR3 is made up of 15 amino acids. CDR3 nucleotide sequence: TGTGCCAGCAGTCCTCCGGGAAACCGCAGAAACACCATATATTTT. Encoded protein: CASSPPGNRRNTIYF.

The chain carries TRBV7-2 and TRBJ2-3, with 12 bases matching TRBD2. V gave up 1 base and J gave up 10 bases; unmatched junction bases: 6. The CDR3 runs to 15 residues. Germline V CDR1 and CDR2: SGHTA, FQGNSA. Here the CDR3 reads CASSLVPSGGGPQYF. In nucleotides, the CDR3 is TGTGCCAGCAGCTTAGTTCCTAGCGGGGGGGGGCCGCAGTATTTT.